Following are 5 T cell receptor beta chains from one sample sequenced in a study of blood T cell repertoires in COVID-19 (dated by TCRdb to the early 2020s). Libraries were constructed by the immunoSEQ multiplex PCR assay. TCRdb carries this immuneACCESS record with in-frame sequences only. Its versions omit some clonotypes, under half of them owing to an unresolved V gene in the studies checked, with the rest unexplained. This sample is represented by about 270,000 clones; about 82% of them were singletons. Approximately 6.2% of the sample lies in the top ten. What was sequenced was peripheral blood. The receptors originated from a woman older than 75 with COVID-19, enrolled during active disease.

Written as DNA, the CDR3 is TGTGCCAGCAGTGAAGTCAGGGGATACGCGCAGTTCTTC. Its translation: CASSEVRGYAQFF. The chain employs TRBV2 and TRBJ2-1; TRBD1 is a possible D gene (6 bases). Trimming left V 1 base short and J 12 bases short, with 13 bases between. The CDR3 spans 13 residues. Germline loops: CDR1 SNHLY, CDR2 FYNNEI.

The rearrangement uses TRBV24-1 and TRBJ2-3, with 7 nucleotides matching TRBD2. The CDR3 totals 16 residues. Germline-derived CDR1 and CDR2 are KGHDR and SFDVKD. J lost 2 bases, V lost 3 bases, and 7 bases had no gene match. The chain's CDR3 is CATSDALSGDTDTQYF. CDR3 bases: TGTGCCACCAGTGATGCGCTAAGCGGGGACACAGATACGCAGTATTTT.

The chain combines TRBV27 with TRBJ1-4; no definite D call. V shed 6 bases and J shed 0 bases, with 8 bases lying between them. Germline V gene sequence: CDR1 MNHEY, CDR2 SMNVEV (reference sequence). This CDR3 is 14 amino acids long. The CDR3 reads CASRNGATNEKLFF. The DNA for the CDR3 is TGTGCCAGCAGAAACGGTGCAACTAATGAAAAACTGTTTTTT.

This rearrangement joins TRBV6-5 to TRBJ1-3; TRBD1 might be the D (5 bases). Germline CDR1 reads MNHEY; CDR2 reads SVGAGI. V lost 6 bases and J lost 4, with 16 bases in between. This CDR3 is 15 amino acids long. CDR3 DNA sequence: TGTGCCAGCAGGGTAGACAGTATAACAGGAAACACCATATATTTT. Translating it yields CASRVDSITGNTIYF.

V and J are TRBV5-1 and TRBJ2-6; TRBD1 might be the D (6 bases). Germline CDR1 SGHRS, CDR2 YFSETQ. The CDR3 totals 15 residues. The V end was cut by 2 bases, the J end by 2 bases, with 8 bases between. CDR3 loop: CASSFSGAGANVLTF. The DNA of the CDR3 is TGCGCCAGCAGCTTTTCAGGGGCTGGGGCCAACGTCCTGACTTTC.